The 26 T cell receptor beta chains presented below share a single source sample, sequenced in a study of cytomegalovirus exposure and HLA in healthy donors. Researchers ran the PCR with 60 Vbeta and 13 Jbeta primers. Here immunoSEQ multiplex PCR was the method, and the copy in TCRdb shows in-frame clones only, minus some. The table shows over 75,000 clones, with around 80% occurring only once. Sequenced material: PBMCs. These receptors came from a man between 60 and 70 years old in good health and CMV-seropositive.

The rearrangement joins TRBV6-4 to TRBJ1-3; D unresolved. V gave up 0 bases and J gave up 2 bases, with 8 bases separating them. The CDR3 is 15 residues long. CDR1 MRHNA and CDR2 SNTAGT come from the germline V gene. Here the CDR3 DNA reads TGTGCCAGCAGTGACTCCGGGGAAGCTGGAAACACCATATATTTT. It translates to CASSDSGEAGNTIYF.

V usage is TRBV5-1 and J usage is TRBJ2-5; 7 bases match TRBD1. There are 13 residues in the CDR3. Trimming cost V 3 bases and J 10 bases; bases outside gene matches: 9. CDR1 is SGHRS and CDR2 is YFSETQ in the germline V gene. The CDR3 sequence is CASSSGTVWIQYF. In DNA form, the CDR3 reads TGCGCCAGCAGCTCCGGGACAGTCTGGATCCAGTACTTC.

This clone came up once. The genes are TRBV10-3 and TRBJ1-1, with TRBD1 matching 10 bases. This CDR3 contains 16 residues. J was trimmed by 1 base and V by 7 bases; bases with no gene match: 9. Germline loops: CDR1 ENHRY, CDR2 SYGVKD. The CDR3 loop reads CAIIATGGGGNTEAFF. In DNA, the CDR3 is TGTGCCATCATCGCGACAGGGGGCGGTGGGAACACTGAAGCTTTCTTT.

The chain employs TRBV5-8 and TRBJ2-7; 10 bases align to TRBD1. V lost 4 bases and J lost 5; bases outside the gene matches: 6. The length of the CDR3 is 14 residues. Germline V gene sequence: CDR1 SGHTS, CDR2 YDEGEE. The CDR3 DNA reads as TGTGCCAGCAGCATCGGACAGGGGGGCGACGAGCAGTACTTC. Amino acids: CASSIGQGGDEQYF.

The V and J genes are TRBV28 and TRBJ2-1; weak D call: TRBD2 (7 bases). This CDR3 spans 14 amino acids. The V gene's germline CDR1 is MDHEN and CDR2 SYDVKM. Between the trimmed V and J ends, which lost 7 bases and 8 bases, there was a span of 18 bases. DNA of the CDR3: TGTGCCAGCAATGTGGCGGGGGCCGGCGATGAGCAGTTCTTC. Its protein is CASNVAGAGDEQFF.

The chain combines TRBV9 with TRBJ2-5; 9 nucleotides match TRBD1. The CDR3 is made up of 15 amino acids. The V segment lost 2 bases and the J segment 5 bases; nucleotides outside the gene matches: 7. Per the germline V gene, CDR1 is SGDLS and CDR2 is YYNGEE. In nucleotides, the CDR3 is TGTGCCAGCAGCGTCCCGGGACAGGGAACGGAGACCCAGTACTTC. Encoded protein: CASSVPGQGTETQYF.

The CDR3 nucleotides are TGTGCCAGCAGTTCGATACAGGGGAGAGCCTCTGGAAACACCATATATTTT. Protein sequence: CASSSIQGRASGNTIYF. The rearrangement joins TRBV27 to TRBJ1-3; 7 bases map to TRBD1. The V and J ends lost 4 bases and 0 bases, in that order; junction bases with no gene match: 9. Germline V lookup: CDR1 MNHEY, CDR2 SMNVEV (reference sequence). CDR3 length: 17 residues.

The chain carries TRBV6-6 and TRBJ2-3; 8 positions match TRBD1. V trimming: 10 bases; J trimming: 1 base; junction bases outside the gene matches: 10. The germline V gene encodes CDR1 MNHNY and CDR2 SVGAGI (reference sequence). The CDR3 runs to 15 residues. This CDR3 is CATLLRGPGTDTQYF. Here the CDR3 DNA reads TGTGCCACCCTCCTCAGGGGGCCGGGCACAGATACGCAGTATTTT.

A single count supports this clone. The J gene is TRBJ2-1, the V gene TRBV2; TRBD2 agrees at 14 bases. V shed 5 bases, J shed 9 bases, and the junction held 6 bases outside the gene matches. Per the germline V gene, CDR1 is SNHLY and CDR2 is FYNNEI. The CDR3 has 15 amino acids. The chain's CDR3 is CASSRTSGGKGEQFF. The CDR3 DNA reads TGTGCCAGCAGTCGGACTAGCGGGGGGAAAGGTGAGCAGTTCTTC.

DNA of the CDR3: TGTGCCAGAAGCCCAGGTCCCCTTAGCGGGGGACCTTACAATGAGCAGTTCTTC. This codes for CARSPGPLSGGPYNEQFF. The rearrangement links TRBV7-5 to TRBJ2-1; the table's D call TRBD2 went unverified against the DNA. TRBV7-5 is marked as a pseudogene. The CDR3 sequence is 18 residues long.

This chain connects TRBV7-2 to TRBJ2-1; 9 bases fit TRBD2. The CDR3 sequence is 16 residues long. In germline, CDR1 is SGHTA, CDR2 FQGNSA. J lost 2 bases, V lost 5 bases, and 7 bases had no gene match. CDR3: CASSSALAGAYNEQFF. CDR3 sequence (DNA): TGTGCCAGCAGCAGCGCCTTAGCGGGGGCCTACAATGAGCAGTTCTTC. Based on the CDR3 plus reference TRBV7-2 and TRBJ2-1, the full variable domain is GAGVSQSPSNKVTEKGKDVELRCDPISGHTALYWYRQSLGQGLEFLIYFQGNSAPDKSGLPSDRFSAERTGGSVSTLTIQRTQQEDSAVYLCASSSALAGAYNEQFFGPGTRLTVL.

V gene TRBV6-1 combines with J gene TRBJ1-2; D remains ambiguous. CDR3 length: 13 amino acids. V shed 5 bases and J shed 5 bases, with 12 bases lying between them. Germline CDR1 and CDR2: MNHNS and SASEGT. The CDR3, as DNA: TGTGCCAGCAGTTCCGGCGGTTGGTATGGCTACACCTTC. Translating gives CASSSGGWYGYTF.

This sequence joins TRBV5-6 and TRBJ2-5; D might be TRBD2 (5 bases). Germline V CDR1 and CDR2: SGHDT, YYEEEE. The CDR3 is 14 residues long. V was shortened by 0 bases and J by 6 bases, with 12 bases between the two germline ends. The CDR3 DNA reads TGTGCCAGCAGCTTGGGGGCGGGTGTACAGACCCAGTACTTC. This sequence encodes CASSLGAGVQTQYF.

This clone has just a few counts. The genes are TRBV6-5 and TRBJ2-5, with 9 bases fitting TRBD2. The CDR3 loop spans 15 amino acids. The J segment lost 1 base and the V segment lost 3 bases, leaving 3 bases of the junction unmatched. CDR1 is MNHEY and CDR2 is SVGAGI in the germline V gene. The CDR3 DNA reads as TGTGCCAGCAGTTATAGCGGGGGCGGCCAAGAGACCCAGTACTTC. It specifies CASSYSGGGQETQYF.

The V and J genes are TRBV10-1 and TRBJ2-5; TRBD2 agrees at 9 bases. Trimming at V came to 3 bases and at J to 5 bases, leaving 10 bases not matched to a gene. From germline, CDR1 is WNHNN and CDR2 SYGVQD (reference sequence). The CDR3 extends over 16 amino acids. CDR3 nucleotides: TGCGCCAGCAGTGATAGACCGGGACTAGCTTCTGAGACCCAGTACTTC. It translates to CASSDRPGLASETQYF.

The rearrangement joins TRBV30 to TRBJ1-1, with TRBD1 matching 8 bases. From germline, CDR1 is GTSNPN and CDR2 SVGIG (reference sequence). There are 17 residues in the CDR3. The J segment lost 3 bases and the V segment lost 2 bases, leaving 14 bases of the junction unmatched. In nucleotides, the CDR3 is TGTGCCTGGAGTCAGGGGGCGCGTTTCGTGGTTTACACTGAAGCTTTCTTT. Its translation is CAWSQGARFVVYTEAFF. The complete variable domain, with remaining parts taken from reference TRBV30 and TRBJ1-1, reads SQTIHQWPATLVQPVGSPLSLECTVEGTSNPNLYWYRQAAGRGLQLLFYSVGIGQISSEVPQNLSASRPQDRQFILSSKKLLLSDSGFYLCAWSQGARFVVYTEAFFGQGTRLTVV.

CDR3 bases: TGCAGTGCTAGACAGGAAGAGACCCAGTACTTC. The encoded protein is CSARQEETQYF. The genes are TRBV20-1 and TRBJ2-5, with D unresolved. Germline values: CDR1 DFQATT, CDR2 SNEGSKA (reference sequence). The CDR3 consists of 11 residues. Deletions cut 2 bases from V and 3 bases from J, with 4 bases between.

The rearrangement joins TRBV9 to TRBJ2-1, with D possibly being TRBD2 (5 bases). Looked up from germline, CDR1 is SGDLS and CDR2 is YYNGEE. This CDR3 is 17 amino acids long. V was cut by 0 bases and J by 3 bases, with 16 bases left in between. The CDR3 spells CASSVGEVQEGYNEQFF. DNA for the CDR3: TGTGCCAGCAGCGTAGGTGAGGTCCAAGAGGGCTACAATGAGCAGTTCTTC.

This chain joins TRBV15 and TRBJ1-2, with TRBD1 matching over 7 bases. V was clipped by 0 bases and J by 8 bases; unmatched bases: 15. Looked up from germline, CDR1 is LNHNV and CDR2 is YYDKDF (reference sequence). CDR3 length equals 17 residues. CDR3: CATSRDRGTAGSGGYTF. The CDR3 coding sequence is TGTGCCACCAGCAGAGATAGGGGGACAGCAGGCTCAGGCGGCTACACCTTC.

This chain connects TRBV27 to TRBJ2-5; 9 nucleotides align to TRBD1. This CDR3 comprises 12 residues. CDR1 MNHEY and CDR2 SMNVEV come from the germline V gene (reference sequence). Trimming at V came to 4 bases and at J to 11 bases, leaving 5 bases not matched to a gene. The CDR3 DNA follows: TGTGCCAGCAGTTACCACGGACAGGGGCAGTACTTC. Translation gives CASSYHGQGQYF.

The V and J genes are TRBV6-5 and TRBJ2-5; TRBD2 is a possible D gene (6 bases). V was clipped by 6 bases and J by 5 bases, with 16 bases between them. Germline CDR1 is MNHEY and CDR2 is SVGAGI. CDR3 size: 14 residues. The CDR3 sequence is CASSPRGELETQYF. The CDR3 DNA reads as TGTGCCAGCAGCCCCCGCGGGGAATTGGAGACCCAGTACTTC.

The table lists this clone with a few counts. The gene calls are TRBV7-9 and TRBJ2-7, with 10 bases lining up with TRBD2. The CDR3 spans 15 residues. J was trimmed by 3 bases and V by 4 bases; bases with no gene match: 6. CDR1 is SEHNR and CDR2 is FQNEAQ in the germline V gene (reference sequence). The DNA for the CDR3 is TGTGCCAGCAGCTCGCCACTAGCGGGGTACTACGAGCAGTACTTC. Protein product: CASSSPLAGYYEQYF.

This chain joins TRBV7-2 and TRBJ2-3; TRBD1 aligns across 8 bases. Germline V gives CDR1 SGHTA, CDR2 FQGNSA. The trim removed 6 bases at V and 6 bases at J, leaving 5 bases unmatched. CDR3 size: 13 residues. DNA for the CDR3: TGTGCCAGCAGTAGCGACAGGGGTGATACGCAGTATTTT. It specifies CASSSDRGDTQYF.

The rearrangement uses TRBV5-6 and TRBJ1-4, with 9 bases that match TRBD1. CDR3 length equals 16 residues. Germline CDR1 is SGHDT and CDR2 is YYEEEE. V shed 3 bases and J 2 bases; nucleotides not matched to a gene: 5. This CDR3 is CASSSGTGTTNEKLFF. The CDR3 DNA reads TGTGCCAGCAGCTCCGGGACAGGGACGACTAATGAAAAACTGTTTTTT.

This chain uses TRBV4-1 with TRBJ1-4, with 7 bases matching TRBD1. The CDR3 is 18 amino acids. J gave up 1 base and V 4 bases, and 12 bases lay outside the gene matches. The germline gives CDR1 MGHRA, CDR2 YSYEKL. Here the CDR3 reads CASSRTLGQLRTNEKLFF. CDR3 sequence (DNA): TGCGCCAGCAGCCGAACTCTGGGACAGCTTAGAACTAATGAAAAACTGTTTTTT.

CDR3 in amino acids: CAWSVPQGHNYGYTF. The CDR3 DNA sequence: TGTGCCTGGAGTGTACCTCAGGGCCATAACTATGGCTACACCTTC. This chain uses TRBV30 with TRBJ1-2; perhaps TRBD1 as D (5 bases). CDR3 length: 15 residues. V lost 0 bases to trimming and J lost 1 base, with 12 bases between them. The germline V gene encodes CDR1 GTSNPN and CDR2 SVGIG (reference sequence).